This T cell receptor beta chain was captured in a study of blood T cell repertoires in COVID-19. In the study overall: Sources were T cells, B-cell-depleted T cells, or PBMCs; the material itself was cDNA or gDNA.

Per the study methods: Cell counts per sample came from amplifying reference gene primers. Sequencing used immunoSEQ multiplex PCR; TCRdb keeps in-frame clones, though not all of them. D and trimming were read from the DNA, whereas the V and J calls and clone size are those reported in that table. The table shows roughly 240,000 clones, with about 90% occurring only once. Grouping used clinical history reported by participants in a survey and questionnaire. Exposed participants came across a COVID-19 case within 2 weeks before study entry. V lost 5 bases to trimming and J lost 8 bases, with 14 bases between them. The CDR3 sequence is 13 residues long. The germline V gene has CDR1 SEHNR and CDR2 FQNEAQ (reference sequence).

This sequence was found in a man aged 50 to 59 who had been exposed to COVID-19. The sequencing input was PBMCs or T cells enriched from blood (not recorded which). The V call is TRBV7-9, the J call TRBJ2-3; perhaps TRBD1 as D (7 bases). In DNA form, the CDR3 reads TGTGCCAGCAGCCCAGCGGAGGGGGCTACGCAGTATTTT. It encodes CASSPAEGATQYF.